This T cell receptor (beta chain) derives from a study of T cells in Graves' hyperthyroidism and ophthalmopathy (dated by TCRdb to 2018 to 2020). A note on the overall study: Peripheral blood samples were taken at the time of initial diagnosis, prior to any treatment. A discovery cohort of 95 to 100 patients, about 44 with Graves' ophthalmopathy and under 60 with stable Graves' hyperthyroidism, was used to find distinguishing TCR V-J signatures. Prospective prediction of ophthalmopathy was tested in an independent validation cohort consisting of roughly 20 hyperthyroidism patients and some 17 patients who later progressed to ophthalmopathy. The roughly 100 discovery patients were randomly divided into training and test sets at a 7:3 ratio. The study also compared thyroid tissue and blood T-cell repertoires from a handful of Graves' hyperthyroidism patients. Following sampling, methimazole starting at 30 mg daily was given to hyperthyroidism patients, and high-dose intravenous methylprednisolone was given to ophthalmopathy patients. TCR Vbeta CDR3 sequencing of fewer than 150 peripheral blood samples (under 45 ophthalmopathy, roughly 74 hyperthyroidism and approximately 17 progressor patients) is reported in the paper.

In the case of this clonotype: Its antigen remains undetermined. No per-base quality is available; no much larger clone lies one base away.

Points the paper makes about the study in general: Ophthalmopathy was separated from stable hyperthyroidism by a 13 V-J signature model, with approximately 85% sensitivity and around 81% specificity obtained in cross-validation and 80%/75% obtained in testing. In validation, progression to ophthalmopathy was predicted by the model with about 70% sensitivity and 72.22% specificity, a median of roughly 6.4 months before onset. Most expanded thyroid clonotypes (frequency above 0.001) were also detected in blood, a finding suggesting that blood repertoires may reflect thyroid immune responses. Sample size was not statistically predetermined, and blinding of investigators to group allocation was not performed.

The CDR3 sequence holds 14 residues, the cysteine and phenylalanine included. Solely the CDR3 DNA is kept, with 42 bases framed from the first base. V loses 5 bases, J loses 7 bases, and the germline ends lie 15 bases apart. CDR1 and CDR2 are drawn from the germline V gene: MNHEY, SVGEGT. Graves' hyperthyroidism was defined as stable when no progression to ophthalmopathy occurred over 18 months of follow-up. Hyperthyroidism patients were newly diagnosed, with disease duration under 2 months, and aged 18 to 65 years. Exclusion was applied to patients with uncontrolled infections, other autoimmune diseases, pregnancy or lactation. Clinical symptoms, serum thyroxine and TRAb, thyroid ultrasound, and orbital computed tomography formed the basis for the diagnoses. Ficoll-Paque density gradient centrifugation was used to isolate PBMCs from about 9 ml of fresh peripheral blood. Trizol reagent was used to extract total RNA, and RNA quality was then checked on an Agilent 2100 Bioanalyzer.

TCR beta CDR3 regions were amplified from RNA transcripts. A first-round RT-PCR of the TCR CDR3 used the HTBI primer set with the Qiagen OneStep RT-PCR kit. Libraries were constructed in a second round of multiplex PCR, after which size selection and purification were carried out. Paired-end sequencing of the libraries was performed with 100 bp reads on an Illumina HiSeq2000. The original pipeline was this. SOAPnuke was used to process the raw data, throwing out any read that contained adapters or uncalled bases, had a mean Phred below 15, or lacked an exact constant-primer or identifier match. High-quality paired reads were merged with COPE v1.2.5, and unique nucleotide sequences were defined as clonotypes. MiTCR v1.1 was used to align the clonotypes against IMGT TRBV, TRBD and TRBJ reference segments. Only V-J combinations with frequency above 0.0001, covering 99% to 99.2% of repertoires, were analysed. The TCS score was defined as the ratio of F50 (clonal expansion) to E x V (chaos), calculated using BLOSUM62-based TCRdist between CDR3 peptides within each V-J. Welch's t-statistics and random forest reduced fewer than 600 V-J features to roughly 13, which were used in a naive Bayes classifier (R e1071). TCRdb reran the public reads through fastp at Q25 and MiXCR, keeping productive beta chains. Rows merge per CDR3 protein into single entries with the most common DNA and genes. The V and J calls come from TCRdb's annotation, not from the publication. This sample lists roughly 400,000 distinct CDR3 sequences; about 25% were detected once. The ten largest clonotypes hold around four fifths of the sample.

Source material: blood. The sequence links TRBV6-2 or TRBV6-3 to TRBJ2-1; tentative D gene TRBD2, with 6 bases matching. This TCR was sampled from a man aged 45-65 years with Graves' hyperthyroidism. The sequenced DNA: TGTGCCAGCAGTAACGGCGGGGTTGAAAATGAGCAGTTCTTC. Its coded protein is CASSNGGVENEQFF.